The rows below give T cell receptor beta chains drawn from one sample of a study of T-cell reconstitution after alpha-beta-depleted transplantation in children. From the PCR reads, TCRdb called clonotypes with MiXCR, one entry per CDR3 protein. This table holds hundreds of thousands of distinct CDR3 sequences, 16% found once. Sequenced here: PBMCs, mostly from graft donor cells, sampled 360 days after TCRalphabeta/CD19-depleted stem cell transplant. The receptor source for this set is a male patient between 10 and 17 years old who had a stem cell transplant for acute lymphoblastic leukemia, so the T cells may come from the graft donor. Both conserved end residues are part of each CDR3. D genes are given only for firm matches. Size is stated for part of the rows, as once, few or many counts, or as a class when the clone is expanded.

j_call: TRBJ1-4
d_call: .
clone_size: few
v_call: TRBV20-1
cdr3_nt: TGCAGTGCTAGAGCAGGGTTTGGCGAAAAACTGTTTTTT
cdr3_aa: CSARAGFGEKLFF

j_call: TRBJ2-5
d_call: .
clone_size: .
v_call: TRBV6-2/TRBV6-3
cdr3_nt: TGTGCCAGCAGTTACCAGTTGCGGCTAGAGACCCAGTACTTC
cdr3_aa: CASSYQLRLETQYF

j_call: TRBJ2-7
d_call: TRBD2
clone_size: .
v_call: TRBV4-1
cdr3_nt: TGCGCCAGCAGCCACCCCGCTAGCGGGAGGTACGAGCAGTACTTC
cdr3_aa: CASSHPASGRYEQYF

j_call: TRBJ1-1
d_call: .
clone_size: .
v_call: TRBV7-9
cdr3_nt: TGTGCCAGCAGCTTACGGGCAAGGGGCACTGAAGCTTTCTTT
cdr3_aa: CASSLRARGTEAFF

j_call: TRBJ2-1
d_call: .
clone_size: .
v_call: TRBV7-8
cdr3_nt: TGTGCCAGCAGCTTAGCACCCACCGGGGGTGAGCAGTTCTTC
cdr3_aa: CASSLAPTGGEQFF

j_call: TRBJ2-7
d_call: .
clone_size: .
v_call: TRBV6-5
cdr3_nt: TGTGCCAGCAGTTATCGTCAGTCCCCCCGGGAGCAGTACTTC
cdr3_aa: CASSYRQSPREQYF

j_call: TRBJ2-3
d_call: .
clone_size: once
v_call: TRBV28
cdr3_nt: TGTGCCAGCAGCGACACCCTTAGGACCCGAGATACGCAGTATTTT
cdr3_aa: CASSDTLRTRDTQYF

j_call: TRBJ2-4
d_call: .
clone_size: many
v_call: TRBV29-1
cdr3_nt: TGCAGCGTTGACCAAATAGCGACGGCCAAAAACATTCAGTACTTC
cdr3_aa: CSVDQIATAKNIQYF

j_call: TRBJ1-4
d_call: .
clone_size: .
v_call: TRBV6-1
cdr3_nt: TGTGCCAGCAGTCAAAGGGTGGGGGATGAAAAACTGTTTTTT
cdr3_aa: CASSQRVGDEKLFF

j_call: TRBJ1-3
d_call: .
clone_size: .
v_call: TRBV12-3/TRBV12-4
cdr3_nt: TGTGCCAGCAGCCCTTGGTGGGAGGGAAACACCATATATTTT
cdr3_aa: CASSPWWEGNTIYF

j_call: TRBJ1-5
d_call: .
clone_size: few
v_call: TRBV3-1
cdr3_nt: TGTGCCAGCAGCCTAATGGGGGTAGGGAATCAGCCCCAGCATTTT
cdr3_aa: CASSLMGVGNQPQHF

j_call: TRBJ2-5
d_call: .
clone_size: many
v_call: TRBV27
cdr3_nt: TGTGCCAGCAGTTTATCGCGGCTAATTTTGGAGACCCAGTACTTC
cdr3_aa: CASSLSRLILETQYF

j_call: TRBJ1-3
d_call: .
clone_size: few
v_call: TRBV4-1
cdr3_nt: TGCGCCAGCAGCCGTCACTCTGGAAACACCATATATTTT
cdr3_aa: CASSRHSGNTIYF

j_call: TRBJ2-1
d_call: .
clone_size: .
v_call: TRBV3-1
cdr3_nt: TGTGCCAGCAGCCATCAGTTTCTGGGTGAGCAGTTCTTC
cdr3_aa: CASSHQFLGEQFF

j_call: TRBJ2-1
d_call: .
clone_size: many
v_call: TRBV5-1
cdr3_nt: TGCGCCAGCAGCTTGGACGGGACCGCATACAATGAGCAGTTCTTC
cdr3_aa: CASSLDGTAYNEQFF

j_call: TRBJ2-3
d_call: TRBD2
clone_size: few
v_call: TRBV18
cdr3_nt: TGTGCCAGCTCACAGAGGACTAGCGGGAGGGATACGCAGTATTTT
cdr3_aa: CASSQRTSGRDTQYF

j_call: TRBJ1-1
d_call: .
clone_size: .
v_call: TRBV20-1
cdr3_nt: TGCAGTGCTAGAGATCCCTACCGACCCGGACGGGAATATGCTTTCTTT
cdr3_aa: CSARDPYRPGREYAFF

j_call: TRBJ2-7
d_call: .
clone_size: .
v_call: TRBV5-1
cdr3_nt: TGCGCCAGCAGCTGGTCACCGGACTACGAGCAGTACTTC
cdr3_aa: CASSWSPDYEQYF

j_call: TRBJ2-7
d_call: .
clone_size: many
v_call: TRBV27
cdr3_nt: TGTGCCAGCAGTTTGCTGAACGGGGGCGAGCAGTACTTC
cdr3_aa: CASSLLNGGEQYF

j_call: TRBJ2-3
d_call: .
clone_size: few
v_call: TRBV20-1
cdr3_nt: TGCAGTGCTAGAGGGAATAGAGATACGCAGTATTTT
cdr3_aa: CSARGNRDTQYF

j_call: TRBJ2-1
d_call: TRBD2
clone_size: .
v_call: TRBV20-1
cdr3_nt: TGCAGTGCCCCTGACCATCGGACTAGCGGATTCAATGAGCAGTTCTTC
cdr3_aa: CSAPDHRTSGFNEQFF

j_call: TRBJ2-1
d_call: .
clone_size: many
v_call: TRBV24-1
cdr3_nt: TGTGCCACCAGTGATTCTGACAAACAAGCATACAATGAGCAGTTCTTC
cdr3_aa: CATSDSDKQAYNEQFF

j_call: TRBJ1-2
d_call: TRBD1
clone_size: few
v_call: TRBV29-1
cdr3_nt: TGCAGCGTACCGGGACAGGGGGCAGGTAGCTATGGCTACACCTTC
cdr3_aa: CSVPGQGAGSYGYTF

j_call: TRBJ2-2
d_call: TRBD1
clone_size: few
v_call: TRBV29-1
cdr3_nt: TGCAGCGGAACTGCCGGACAGGGGGCCCCCGGGGAGCTGTTTTTT
cdr3_aa: CSGTAGQGAPGELFF

j_call: TRBJ2-7
d_call: .
clone_size: .
v_call: TRBV12-3/TRBV12-4
cdr3_nt: TGTGCCAGCAGTTTTTCTTATGAGGAGTTGGACGAGCAGTACTTC
cdr3_aa: CASSFSYEELDEQYF

j_call: TRBJ2-7
d_call: .
clone_size: .
v_call: TRBV2
cdr3_nt: TGTGCCAGCAGTGAAAGAGTGTGTACCTACGAGCAGTACTTC
cdr3_aa: CASSERVCTYEQYF

j_call: TRBJ2-4
d_call: .
clone_size: few
v_call: TRBV20-1
cdr3_nt: TGCAGTGCATGGACCTATAGTGTCAAAAACATTCAGTACTTC
cdr3_aa: CSAWTYSVKNIQYF

j_call: TRBJ1-5
d_call: .
clone_size: few
v_call: TRBV4-2
cdr3_nt: TGTGCCAGCAGCCAAGTCGACTTCTACTCAAATCAGCCCCAGCATTTT
cdr3_aa: CASSQVDFYSNQPQHF

j_call: TRBJ2-5
d_call: .
clone_size: .
v_call: TRBV11-3
cdr3_nt: TGTGCCAGCAGCTTAGGACTTCGTGGGTCGGGAGAGACCCAGTACTTC
cdr3_aa: CASSLGLRGSGETQYF

j_call: TRBJ2-3
d_call: TRBD2
clone_size: few
v_call: TRBV5-1
cdr3_nt: TGCGCCAGCAGCTGGAGGGGACTAGCGGGAACAGATACGCAGTATTTT
cdr3_aa: CASSWRGLAGTDTQYF

j_call: TRBJ2-5
d_call: .
clone_size: .
v_call: TRBV7-9
cdr3_nt: TGTGCCAGCAGCTTAAGTCTGAAAGAGACCCAGTACTTC
cdr3_aa: CASSLSLKETQYF

j_call: TRBJ1-5
d_call: TRBD1
clone_size: .
v_call: TRBV19
cdr3_nt: TGTGCCAGTAGTGCTACGGGACAGGGGAATCAGCCCCAGCATTTT
cdr3_aa: CASSATGQGNQPQHF

j_call: TRBJ2-3
d_call: .
clone_size: .
v_call: TRBV25-1
cdr3_nt: TGTGCCAGCACTCCAGGGGGGGTCCAGACCAGATTT
cdr3_aa: CASTPGGVQTRF

j_call: TRBJ2-3
d_call: TRBD2
clone_size: many
v_call: TRBV4-1
cdr3_nt: TGCGCCAGCAGCCAGGGATTAGCGGGAGATACGCAGTATTTT
cdr3_aa: CASSQGLAGDTQYF

j_call: TRBJ2-3
d_call: TRBD2
clone_size: many
v_call: TRBV20-1
cdr3_nt: TGCAGTGCTCGGTGGATAGCGGGTCCTAGCACAGATACGCAGTATTTT
cdr3_aa: CSARWIAGPSTDTQYF

j_call: TRBJ2-7
d_call: .
clone_size: few
v_call: TRBV2
cdr3_nt: TGTGCCAGCAGGGAAAGACAGGTCCTAACACACGAGCAGTACTTC
cdr3_aa: CASRERQVLTHEQYF

j_call: TRBJ1-2
d_call: .
clone_size: .
v_call: TRBV11-3
cdr3_nt: TGTGCCAGCAGCTTAGACAGGAAAGGAGTCTATGGCTACACCTTC
cdr3_aa: CASSLDRKGVYGYTF

j_call: TRBJ2-5
d_call: TRBD1
clone_size: .
v_call: TRBV5-1
cdr3_nt: TGCGCCAGCAGCCCTTGGACAGGCAGGGAGACCCAGTACTTC
cdr3_aa: CASSPWTGRETQYF

j_call: TRBJ2-3
d_call: TRBD2
clone_size: few
v_call: TRBV24-1
cdr3_nt: TGTGCCACCAGTATAGGCGGGAGCCGCACAGATACGCAGTATTTT
cdr3_aa: CATSIGGSRTDTQYF

j_call: TRBJ2-7
d_call: .
clone_size: few
v_call: TRBV10-3
cdr3_nt: TGTGCCACCGGACCAAGACCGGTATACTACGAGCAGTACTTC
cdr3_aa: CATGPRPVYYEQYF

j_call: TRBJ2-3
d_call: TRBD1
clone_size: .
v_call: TRBV3-1
cdr3_nt: TGTGCCAGCAGCCTTCGGGACAGGGGGACCACAGATACGCAGTATTTT
cdr3_aa: CASSLRDRGTTDTQYF

j_call: TRBJ2-5
d_call: .
clone_size: .
v_call: TRBV19
cdr3_nt: TGTGCCAGTAGTAGCCGGACAGTCTTATGGGAGACCCAGTACTTC
cdr3_aa: CASSSRTVLWETQYF

j_call: TRBJ1-6
d_call: TRBD1
clone_size: .
v_call: TRBV12-3/TRBV12-4
cdr3_nt: TGTGCCAGCAGGTCAGGGGGCTATAATTCACCCCTCCACTTT
cdr3_aa: CASRSGGYNSPLHF

j_call: TRBJ2-7
d_call: TRBD2
clone_size: many
v_call: TRBV12-3/TRBV12-4
cdr3_nt: TGTGCCACCAAAGGGACTAGCGAGTACGAGCAGTACTTC
cdr3_aa: CATKGTSEYEQYF

j_call: TRBJ2-1
d_call: .
clone_size: .
v_call: TRBV2
cdr3_nt: TGTGCCAGCAGTGTGGAATTGAGCTCCTACAATGAGCAGTTCTTC
cdr3_aa: CASSVELSSYNEQFF

j_call: TRBJ1-1
d_call: .
clone_size: .
v_call: TRBV27
cdr3_nt: TGTGCCAGCAAAATGGGGGCGGTGAACACTGAAGCTTTCTTT
cdr3_aa: CASKMGAVNTEAFF

j_call: TRBJ1-3
d_call: .
clone_size: few
v_call: TRBV2
cdr3_nt: TGTGCCAGCAGTGATTTTCAGGGTTCCTCTGGAAACACCATATATTTT
cdr3_aa: CASSDFQGSSGNTIYF

j_call: TRBJ2-4
d_call: .
clone_size: many
v_call: TRBV4-1
cdr3_nt: TGCGCCAGCAGCCCCAGGGATCTAGCCAAAAACATTCAGTACTTC
cdr3_aa: CASSPRDLAKNIQYF

j_call: TRBJ2-2
d_call: TRBD1
clone_size: .
v_call: TRBV25-1
cdr3_nt: TGTGCCAGCAGCCCAAGGACAGGGGGCGGATTTCGCACCGGGGAGCTGTATTTT
cdr3_aa: CASSPRTGGGFRTGELYF

j_call: TRBJ2-7
d_call: .
clone_size: .
v_call: TRBV7-8
cdr3_nt: TGTGCCAGCAGCCCCCCCCCGGCAGCGCCCTACGAGCAGTACTTC
cdr3_aa: CASSPPPAAPYEQYF

j_call: TRBJ2-1
d_call: TRBD2
clone_size: few
v_call: TRBV29-1
cdr3_nt: TGCAGCGTAAGGCTAGCGGGACCCTACAATGAGCAGTTCTTC
cdr3_aa: CSVRLAGPYNEQFF

j_call: TRBJ2-7
d_call: .
clone_size: few
v_call: TRBV7-9
cdr3_nt: TGTGCCAGCAGCGCTAGCGAGAGCTCCTACGAGCAGTACTTC
cdr3_aa: CASSASESSYEQYF

j_call: TRBJ1-2
d_call: TRBD1
clone_size: .
v_call: TRBV5-1
cdr3_nt: TGCGCCAGCAGCTTGGCGTCCGGGACAGGGGGCTATGGCTACACCTTC
cdr3_aa: CASSLASGTGGYGYTF

j_call: TRBJ2-3
d_call: TRBD1
clone_size: once
v_call: TRBV18
cdr3_nt: TGTGCCAGCTCACGGGACAGGGGACCGGGACTAGTGACAGATACGCAGTATTTT
cdr3_aa: CASSRDRGPGLVTDTQYF

j_call: TRBJ1-1
d_call: .
clone_size: few
v_call: TRBV29-1
cdr3_nt: TGCAGCGTTGACGGTATGAACACTGAAGCTTTCTTT
cdr3_aa: CSVDGMNTEAFF

j_call: TRBJ1-1
d_call: .
clone_size: few
v_call: TRBV12-3/TRBV12-4
cdr3_nt: TGTGCCAGCAGCCCCCGAGTTGCGGACACTGAAGCTTTCTTT
cdr3_aa: CASSPRVADTEAFF